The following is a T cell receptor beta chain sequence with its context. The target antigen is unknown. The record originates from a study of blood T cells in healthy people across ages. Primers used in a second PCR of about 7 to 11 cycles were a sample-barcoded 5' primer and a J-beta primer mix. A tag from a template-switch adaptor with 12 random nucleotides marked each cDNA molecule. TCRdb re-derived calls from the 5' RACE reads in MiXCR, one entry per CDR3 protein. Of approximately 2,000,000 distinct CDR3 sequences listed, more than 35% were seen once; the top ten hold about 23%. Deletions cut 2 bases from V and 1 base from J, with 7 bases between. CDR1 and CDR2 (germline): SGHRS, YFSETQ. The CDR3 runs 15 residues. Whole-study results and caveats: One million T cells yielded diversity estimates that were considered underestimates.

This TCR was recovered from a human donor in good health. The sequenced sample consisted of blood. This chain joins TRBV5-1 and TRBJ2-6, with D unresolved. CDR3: CASSFLFSGANVLTF. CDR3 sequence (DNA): TGCGCCAGCAGCTTTCTTTTTTCTGGGGCCAACGTCCTGACTTTC.